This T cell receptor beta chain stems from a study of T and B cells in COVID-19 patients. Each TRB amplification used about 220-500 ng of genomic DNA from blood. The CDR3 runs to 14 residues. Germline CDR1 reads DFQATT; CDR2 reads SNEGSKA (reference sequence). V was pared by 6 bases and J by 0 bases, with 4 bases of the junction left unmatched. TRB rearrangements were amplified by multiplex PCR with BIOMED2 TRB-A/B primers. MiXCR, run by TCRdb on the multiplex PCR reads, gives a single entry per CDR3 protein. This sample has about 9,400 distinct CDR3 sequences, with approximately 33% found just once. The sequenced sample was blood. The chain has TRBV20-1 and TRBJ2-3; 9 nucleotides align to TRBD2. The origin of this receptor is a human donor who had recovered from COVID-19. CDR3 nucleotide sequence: TGCAGTGCGCCTAGCGGGGCGAGCACAGATACGCAGTATTTT. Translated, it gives CSAPSGASTDTQYF.